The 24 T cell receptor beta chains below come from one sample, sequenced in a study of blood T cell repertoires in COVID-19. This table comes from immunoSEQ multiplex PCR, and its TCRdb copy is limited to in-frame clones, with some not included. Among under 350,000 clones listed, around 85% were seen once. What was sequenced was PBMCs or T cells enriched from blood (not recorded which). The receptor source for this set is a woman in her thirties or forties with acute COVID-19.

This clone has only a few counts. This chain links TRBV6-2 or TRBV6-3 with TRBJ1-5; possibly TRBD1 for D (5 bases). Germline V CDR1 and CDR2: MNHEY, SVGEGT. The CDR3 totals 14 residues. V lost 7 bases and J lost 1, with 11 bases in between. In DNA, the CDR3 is TGTGCCAGCAACCCGGGACTGAGCAATCAGCCCCAGCATTTT. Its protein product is CASNPGLSNQPQHF.

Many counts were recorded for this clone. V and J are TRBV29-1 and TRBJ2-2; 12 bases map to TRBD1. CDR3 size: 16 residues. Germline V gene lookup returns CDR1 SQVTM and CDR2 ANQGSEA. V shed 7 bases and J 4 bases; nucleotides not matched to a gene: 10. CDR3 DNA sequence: TGCAGCGAGCTGGGACAGGGGGCAGTCGGCACCGGGGAGCTGTTTTTT. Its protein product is CSELGQGAVGTGELFF.

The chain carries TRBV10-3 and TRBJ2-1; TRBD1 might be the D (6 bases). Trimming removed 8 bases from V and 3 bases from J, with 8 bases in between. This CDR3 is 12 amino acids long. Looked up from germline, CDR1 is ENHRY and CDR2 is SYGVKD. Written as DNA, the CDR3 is TGTGCCATCGCGGACAGCTACAATGAGCAGTTCTTC. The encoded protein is CAIADSYNEQFF.

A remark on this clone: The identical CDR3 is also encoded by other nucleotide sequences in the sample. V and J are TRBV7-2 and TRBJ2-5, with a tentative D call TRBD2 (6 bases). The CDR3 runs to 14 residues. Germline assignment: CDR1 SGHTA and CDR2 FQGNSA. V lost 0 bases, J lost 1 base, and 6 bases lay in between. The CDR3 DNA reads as TGTGCCAGCAGCTTAGCGGGGGGCCAAGAGACCCAGTACTTC. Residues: CASSLAGGQETQYF.

The CDR3 bases are TGTGCCATCAGTGATGGGACAGTCTCTGAAGCTTTCTTT. Amino acid sequence: CAISDGTVSEAFF. J is TRBJ1-1 and V is TRBV10-3; 7 bases match TRBD1. The junction had 4 bases not matched to a gene; V was cut back by 3 bases and J by 6 bases. The CDR3 runs to 13 residues. The germline CDR1 and CDR2 sequences are ENHRY and SYGVKD.

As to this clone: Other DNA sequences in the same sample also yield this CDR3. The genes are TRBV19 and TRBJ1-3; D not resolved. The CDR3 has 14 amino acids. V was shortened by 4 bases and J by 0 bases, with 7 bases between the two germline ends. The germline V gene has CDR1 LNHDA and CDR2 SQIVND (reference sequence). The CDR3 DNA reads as TGTGCCAGTAGTACTCCAGGCTCTGGAAACACCATATATTTT. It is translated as CASSTPGSGNTIYF.

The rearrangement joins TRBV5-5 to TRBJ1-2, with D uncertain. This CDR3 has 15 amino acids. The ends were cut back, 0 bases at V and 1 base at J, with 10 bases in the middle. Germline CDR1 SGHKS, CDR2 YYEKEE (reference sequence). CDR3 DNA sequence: TGTGCCAGCAGCTTGGGGTCTGACTATAACTATGGCTACACCTTC. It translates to CASSLGSDYNYGYTF.

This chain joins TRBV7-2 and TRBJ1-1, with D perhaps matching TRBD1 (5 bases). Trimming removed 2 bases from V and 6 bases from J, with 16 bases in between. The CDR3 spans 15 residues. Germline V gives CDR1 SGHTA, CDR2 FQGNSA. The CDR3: CASSLRKGDNPEAFF. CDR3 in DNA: TGTGCCAGCAGCTTACGGAAAGGGGATAACCCTGAAGCTTTCTTT.

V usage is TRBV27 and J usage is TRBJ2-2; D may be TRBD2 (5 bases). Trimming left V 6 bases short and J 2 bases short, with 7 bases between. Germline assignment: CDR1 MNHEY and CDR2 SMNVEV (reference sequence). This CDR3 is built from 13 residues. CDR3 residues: CASRRTNTGELFF. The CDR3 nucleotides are TGTGCCAGCAGGAGGACTAACACCGGGGAGCTGTTTTTT.

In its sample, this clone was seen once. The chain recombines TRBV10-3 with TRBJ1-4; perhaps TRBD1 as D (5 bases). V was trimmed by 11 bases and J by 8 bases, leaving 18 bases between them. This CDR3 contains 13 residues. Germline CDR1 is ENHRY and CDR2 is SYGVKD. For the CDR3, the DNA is TGTGCCTCCATGGTTGGGGCGCAAGAAAAACTGTTTTTT. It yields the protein CASMVGAQEKLFF.

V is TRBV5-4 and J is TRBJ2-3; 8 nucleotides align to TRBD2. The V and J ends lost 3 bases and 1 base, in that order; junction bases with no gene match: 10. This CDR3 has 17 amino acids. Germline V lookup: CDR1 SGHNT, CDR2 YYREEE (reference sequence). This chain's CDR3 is CASSSGGVAGGTDTQYF. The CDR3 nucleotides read TGTGCCAGCAGCTCGGGGGGGGTAGCTGGGGGCACAGATACGCAGTATTTT.

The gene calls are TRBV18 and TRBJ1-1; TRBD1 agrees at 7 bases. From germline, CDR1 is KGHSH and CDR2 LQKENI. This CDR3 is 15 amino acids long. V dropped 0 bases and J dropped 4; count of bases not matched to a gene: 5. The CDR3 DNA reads TGTGCCAGCTCACCACCGGTTGGGACAGTCACTGAAGCTTTCTTT. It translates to CASSPPVGTVTEAFF. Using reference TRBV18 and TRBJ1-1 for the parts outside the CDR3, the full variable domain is NAGVMQNPRHLVRRRGQEARLRCSPMKGHSHVYWYRQLPEEGLKFMVYLQKENIIDESGMPKERFSAEFPKEGPSILRIQQVVRGDSAAYFCASSPPVGTVTEAFFGQGTRLTVV.

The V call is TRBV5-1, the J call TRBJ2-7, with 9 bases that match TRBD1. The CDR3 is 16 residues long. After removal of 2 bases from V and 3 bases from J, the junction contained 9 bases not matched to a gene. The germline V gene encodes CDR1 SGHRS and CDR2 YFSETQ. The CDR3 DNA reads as TGCGCCAGCAGCTTTAACACGGGACAGGGCAACTACGAGCAGTACTTC. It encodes CASSFNTGQGNYEQYF.

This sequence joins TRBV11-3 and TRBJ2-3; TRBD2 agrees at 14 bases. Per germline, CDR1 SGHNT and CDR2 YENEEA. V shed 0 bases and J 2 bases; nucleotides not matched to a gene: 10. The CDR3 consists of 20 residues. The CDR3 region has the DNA TGTGCCAGCAGCTTAGAGTGGGGACTAGCGGGAGTTCCACACACAGATACGCAGTATTTT. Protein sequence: CASSLEWGLAGVPHTDTQYF.

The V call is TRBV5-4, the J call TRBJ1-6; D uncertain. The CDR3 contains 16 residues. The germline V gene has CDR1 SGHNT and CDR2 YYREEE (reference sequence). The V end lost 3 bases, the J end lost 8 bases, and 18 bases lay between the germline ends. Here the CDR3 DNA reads TGTGCCAGCAGCTCCGGGAATTCGAACACCGATTCACCCCTCCACTTT. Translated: CASSSGNSNTDSPLHF.

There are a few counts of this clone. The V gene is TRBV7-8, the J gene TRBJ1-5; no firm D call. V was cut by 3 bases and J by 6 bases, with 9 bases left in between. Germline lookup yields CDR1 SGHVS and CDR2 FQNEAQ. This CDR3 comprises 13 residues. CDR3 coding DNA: TGTGCCAGCAGCTTTGGTGAGGGTCAGCCCCAGCATTTT. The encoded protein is CASSFGEGQPQHF.

CDR3 DNA: TGCGCCAGCAGCCAAGATCCGCGGGTAGATACGCAGTATTTT. Translated, it gives CASSQDPRVDTQYF. The chain has TRBV4-3 and TRBJ2-3; D is possibly TRBD2 (5 bases). Germline V gives CDR1 LGHNA, CDR2 YSLEER. With 0 bases removed from V and 5 bases from J, the gap between germline ends came to 9 bases. The CDR3 totals 14 residues.

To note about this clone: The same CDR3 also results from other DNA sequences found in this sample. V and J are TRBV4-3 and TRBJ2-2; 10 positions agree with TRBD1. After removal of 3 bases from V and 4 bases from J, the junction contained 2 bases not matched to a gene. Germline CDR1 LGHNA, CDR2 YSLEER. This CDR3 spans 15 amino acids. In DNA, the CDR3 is TGCGCCAGCAGCCAGGGACAGGGGAGCACCGGGGAGCTGTTTTTT. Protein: CASSQGQGSTGELFF.

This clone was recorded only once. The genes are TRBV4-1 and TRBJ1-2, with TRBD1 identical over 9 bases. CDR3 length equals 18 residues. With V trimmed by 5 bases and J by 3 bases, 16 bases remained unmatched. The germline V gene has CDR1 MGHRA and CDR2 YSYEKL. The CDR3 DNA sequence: TGCGCCAGCAGCGTCCGAACAGGGGGCTCAAGACGAGACTATGGCTACACCTTC. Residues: CASSVRTGGSRRDYGYTF.

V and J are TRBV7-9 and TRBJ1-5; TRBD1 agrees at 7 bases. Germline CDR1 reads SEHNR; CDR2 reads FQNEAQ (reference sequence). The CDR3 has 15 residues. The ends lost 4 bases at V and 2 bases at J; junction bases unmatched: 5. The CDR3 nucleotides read TGTGCCAGCAGCTCGTTTCAGGGGGGCAATCAGCCCCAGCATTTT. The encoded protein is CASSSFQGGNQPQHF.

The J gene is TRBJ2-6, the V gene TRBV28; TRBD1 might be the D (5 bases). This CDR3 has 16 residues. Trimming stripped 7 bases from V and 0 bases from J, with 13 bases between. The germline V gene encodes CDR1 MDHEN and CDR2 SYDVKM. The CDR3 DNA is TGTGCCAGCAAGCCCCTCAGGGTCTCTGGGGCCAACGTCCTGACTTTC. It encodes CASKPLRVSGANVLTF.

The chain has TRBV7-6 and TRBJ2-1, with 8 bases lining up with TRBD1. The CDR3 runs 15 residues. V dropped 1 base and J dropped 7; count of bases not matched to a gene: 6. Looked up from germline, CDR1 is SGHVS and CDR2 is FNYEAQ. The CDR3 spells CASSLDRGLWNEQFF. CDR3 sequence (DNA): TGTGCCAGCAGCTTAGACAGGGGGTTGTGGAATGAGCAGTTCTTC.

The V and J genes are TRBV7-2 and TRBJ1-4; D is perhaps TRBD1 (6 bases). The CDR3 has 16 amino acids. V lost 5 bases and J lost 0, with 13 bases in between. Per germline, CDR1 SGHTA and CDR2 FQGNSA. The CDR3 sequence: CASSPKGGATNEKLFF. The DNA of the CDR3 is TGTGCCAGCAGCCCTAAAGGGGGGGCAACTAATGAAAAACTGTTTTTT.

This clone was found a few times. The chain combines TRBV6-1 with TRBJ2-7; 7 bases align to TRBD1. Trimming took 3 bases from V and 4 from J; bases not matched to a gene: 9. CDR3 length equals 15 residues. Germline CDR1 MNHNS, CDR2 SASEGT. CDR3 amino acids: CASSEGPGQQYEQYF. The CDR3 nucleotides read TGTGCCAGCAGTGAGGGTCCGGGACAGCAGTACGAGCAGTACTTC.